Presented here are 30 T cell receptor beta chains from one specimen sequenced in a study of OX40 agonist ivuxolimab in advanced cancers. Receptors were amplified or captured by the immunoSEQ multiplex PCR assay. TCRdb stores this immuneACCESS table with in-frame sequences only. Part of the clones is absent; in the studies checked, under half of the shortfall reflects unresolved V genes, and no reason is known for the rest. This sample lists 75,000 to 100,000 clones; approximately 92% were detected once. The ten largest clones capture roughly 3.5% of the sample. The source was CD4+ or CD8+ T cells sorted from blood, collected in a trial of the OX40 agonist ivuxolimab. The receptor set was obtained from an adult with an advanced solid tumor such as melanoma, head and neck, liver or kidney cancer.

V gene TRBV28 combines with J gene TRBJ2-3; weak D call: TRBD2 (6 bases). This CDR3 comprises 15 residues. V was shortened by 8 bases and J by 0 bases, with 15 bases between the two germline ends. Germline V CDR1 and CDR2: MDHEN, SYDVKM. The DNA of the CDR3 is TGTGCCAGCCTATCTCTAGCGTTAAGCACAGATACGCAGTATTTT. This codes for CASLSLALSTDTQYF.

The chain employs TRBV10-2 and TRBJ1-2; D might be TRBD1 (6 bases). Germline-derived CDR1 and CDR2 are WSHSY and SAAADI. With 2 bases removed from V and 3 bases from J, the gap between germline ends came to 22 bases. The CDR3 loop spans 18 amino acids. The CDR3 region has the DNA TGCGCCAGCAGTGAGGCTTCGGGTACAGGGACGGCGCACTATGGCTACACCTTC. It specifies CASSEASGTGTAHYGYTF.

This sequence joins TRBV7-9 and TRBJ2-5, with unresolved D. The germline V and J ends were trimmed by 5 bases and 2 bases, with 3 bases remaining between them. This CDR3 contains 11 residues. The germline V gene has CDR1 SEHNR and CDR2 FQNEAQ (reference sequence). CDR3 in amino acids: CASSAQETQYF. In nucleotides, the CDR3 is TGTGCCAGCAGCGCACAAGAGACCCAGTACTTC.

The J gene is TRBJ2-2, the V gene TRBV6-5; D is unclear. The CDR3 sequence is 15 residues long. Germline V lookup: CDR1 MNHEY, CDR2 SVGAGI. The V end lost 2 bases, the J end lost 5 bases, and 12 bases lay between the germline ends. CDR3 nucleotide sequence: TGTGCCAGCAGTTACACCCCCCGTGGGACCGGGGAGCTGTTTTTT. It translates to CASSYTPRGTGELFF.

V usage is TRBV30 and J usage is TRBJ2-3, with TRBD2 identical over 7 bases. CDR3 length: 15 residues. The trim removed 3 bases at V and 2 bases at J, leaving 8 bases unmatched. Germline-derived CDR1 and CDR2 are GTSNPN and SVGIG (reference sequence). CDR3 amino acids: CAWRAAGDLTDTQYF. In DNA form, the CDR3 reads TGTGCCTGGAGAGCCGCGGGAGACCTCACAGATACGCAGTATTTT.

The chain employs TRBV2 and TRBJ2-1; a possible D gene is TRBD2 (6 bases). CDR3 length: 14 amino acids. Trimming removed 2 bases from V and 5 bases from J, with 10 bases in between. Germline V CDR1 and CDR2: SNHLY, FYNNEI. CDR3 region: CASSEKGLHNEQFF. The CDR3 nucleotides read TGTGCCAGCAGTGAAAAGGGACTGCACAATGAGCAGTTCTTC. The entire variable domain, with the rest obtained from reference TRBV2 and TRBJ2-1, is as follows: EPEVTQTPSHQVTQMGQEVILRCVPISNHLYFYWYRQILGQKVEFLVSFYNNEISEKSEIFDDQFSVERPDGSNFTLKIRSTKLEDSAMYFCASSEKGLHNEQFFGPGTRLTVL.

The rearrangement uses TRBV9 and TRBJ2-2; D assignment may be TRBD1 or TRBD2 (5 bases each). Germline assignment: CDR1 SGDLS and CDR2 YYNGEE. The V gene lost 4 bases and the J gene lost 0 bases, with 13 bases spanning the gap. The length of the CDR3 is 16 residues. The CDR3 nucleotides are TGTGCCAGCAGCCCGAGGGACCCTACGAACACCGGGGAGCTGTTTTTT. Amino acids: CASSPRDPTNTGELFF.

The rearrangement joins TRBV27 to TRBJ1-4; D is unclear. The CDR3 loop spans 15 amino acids. CDR1 and CDR2 from the germline V gene are MNHEY and SMNVEV (reference sequence). V lost 6 bases and J lost 5, with 16 bases in between. Here the CDR3 DNA reads TGTGCCAGCAGAAGGTTCGCGGCAGAAAATGAAAAACTGTTTTTT. It translates to CASRRFAAENEKLFF.

The chain recombines TRBV19 with TRBJ1-4; weak D call: TRBD1 (6 bases). V lost 3 bases and J lost 6, with 14 bases in between. The CDR3 contains 15 residues. The germline CDR1 and CDR2 sequences are LNHDA and SQIVND (reference sequence). CDR3 coding DNA: TGTGCCAGTAGTATCCAGGGGACGCGAGATGAAAAACTGTTTTTT. Translation: CASSIQGTRDEKLFF.

V is TRBV6-6 and J is TRBJ2-7, with no clear D. Per the germline V gene, CDR1 is MNHNY and CDR2 is SVGAGI (reference sequence). The CDR3 contains 11 residues. Trimming shortened V by 7 bases and J by 7 bases, and 11 bases separated the two germline ends. CDR3 sequence (DNA): TGTGCCAGCATCCACGGAAGGGAGCAGTACTTC. Amino acid sequence: CASIHGREQYF.

This chain links TRBV5-5 with TRBJ1-5, with TRBD1 matching over 9 bases. J gave up 6 bases and V 5 bases, and 9 bases lay outside the gene matches. The germline gives CDR1 SGHKS, CDR2 YYEKEE (reference sequence). This CDR3 has 15 amino acids. The CDR3 loop is CASRTGTGSGQPQHF. CDR3 bases: TGTGCCAGCAGAACCGGGACAGGGAGCGGTCAGCCCCAGCATTTT.

In its sample, this clone was seen once. The rearrangement links TRBV5-8 to TRBJ2-7; no definite D call. The CDR3 covers 10 residues. Trimming removed 5 bases from V and 3 bases from J, with 3 bases in between. Germline loops: CDR1 SGHTS, CDR2 YDEGEE. The CDR3 here is CASRIYEQYF. CDR3 in DNA: TGTGCCAGCAGGATCTACGAGCAGTACTTC.

This chain connects TRBV6-6 to TRBJ1-1; 9 positions match TRBD1. J was trimmed by 1 base and V by 4 bases; bases with no gene match: 1. This CDR3 comprises 14 residues. Germline loops: CDR1 MNHNY, CDR2 SVGAGI (reference sequence). DNA of the CDR3: TGTGCCAGCAGTTTGGACAGGGGGAACACTGAAGCTTTCTTT. Translation: CASSLDRGNTEAFF.

This rearrangement joins TRBV27 to TRBJ2-2; D is unresolved. Trimming shortened V by 3 bases and J by 1 base, and 6 bases separated the two germline ends. Germline values: CDR1 MNHEY, CDR2 SMNVEV (reference sequence). The CDR3 has 14 residues. The CDR3 loop reads CASSFEENTGELFF. The CDR3 DNA reads TGTGCCAGCAGTTTCGAAGAGAACACCGGGGAGCTGTTTTTT.

J is TRBJ2-2 and V is TRBV27, with D unclear. Deletions cut 0 bases from V and 6 bases from J, with 5 bases between. Germline V lookup: CDR1 MNHEY, CDR2 SMNVEV (reference sequence). The CDR3 covers 13 residues. CDR3 in DNA: TGTGCCAGCAGTTTATCAAGGGCCGGGGAGCTGTTTTTT. This sequence encodes CASSLSRAGELFF.

This chain uses TRBV7-2 with TRBJ1-3, with 9 bases lining up with TRBD1. V dropped 5 bases and J dropped 0; count of bases not matched to a gene: 11. CDR3 size: 18 residues. The germline V gene has CDR1 SGHTA and CDR2 FQGNSA. CDR3 sequence reads: CASSEPGQGLNSGNTIYF. For the CDR3, the DNA is TGTGCCAGCAGCGAACCGGGACAGGGACTAAACTCTGGAAACACCATATATTTT.

The chain links TRBV4-2 to TRBJ1-3; D not certain. The CDR3 runs 17 residues. Germline values: CDR1 LGHNA, CDR2 YNFKEQ. V lost 6 bases, J lost 0 bases, and 18 bases lay in between. DNA of the CDR3: TGTGCCAGCAGTCGGACCCCCGATATCTACTCTGGAAACACCATATATTTT. Its translation is CASSRTPDIYSGNTIYF.

V usage is TRBV27 and J usage is TRBJ1-1; D uncertain. The CDR3 is 13 amino acids. The V gene lost 1 base and the J gene lost 8 bases, with 11 bases spanning the gap. Germline V gene lookup returns CDR1 MNHEY and CDR2 SMNVEV (reference sequence). This CDR3 reads CASSLLGPAEAFF. CDR3 nucleotides: TGTGCCAGCAGTTTATTGGGTCCAGCGGAAGCTTTCTTT.

The rearrangement uses TRBV27 and TRBJ2-5; 9 bases line up with TRBD1. V gave up 5 bases and J gave up 2 bases; unmatched junction bases: 9. CDR1 is MNHEY and CDR2 is SMNVEV in the germline V gene (reference sequence). This CDR3 region has 16 residues. CDR3 coding DNA: TGTGCCAGCAGTCCCGGGACAGGGCTGTATCAAGAGACCCAGTACTTC. This translates into CASSPGTGLYQETQYF.

This rearrangement joins TRBV7-9 to TRBJ2-3; 14 bases fit TRBD2. Germline assignment: CDR1 SEHNR and CDR2 FQNEAQ (reference sequence). The V segment lost 4 bases and the J segment 2 bases; nucleotides outside the gene matches: 5. The CDR3 has 17 amino acids. The CDR3: CASSSRLAGGFTDTQYF. DNA of the CDR3: TGTGCCAGCAGCTCCCGACTAGCGGGAGGGTTCACAGATACGCAGTATTTT.

The chain joins TRBV27 to TRBJ2-7, with 9 bases matching TRBD2. Germline assignment: CDR1 MNHEY and CDR2 SMNVEV (reference sequence). With 6 bases clipped from V and 5 bases from J, the junction kept 5 bases outside the gene matches. The CDR3 runs to 13 residues. CDR3 sequence reads: CASSGLAGHEQYF. In nucleotides, the CDR3 is TGTGCCAGCAGCGGGCTAGCGGGACACGAGCAGTACTTC.

The chain employs TRBV29-1 and TRBJ2-7; TRBD2 agrees at 10 bases. After removal of 2 bases from V and 4 bases from J, the junction contained 2 bases not matched to a gene. Looked up from germline, CDR1 is SQVTM and CDR2 is ANQGSEA. The CDR3 has 13 residues. The CDR3 DNA is TGCAGCGTTGAAACTAGCGGGACTTACGAGCAGTACTTC. It codes for CSVETSGTYEQYF.

The rearrangement uses TRBV27 and TRBJ1-5; D not certain. The CDR3 consists of 14 residues. V dropped 3 bases and J dropped 1 base, with 7 bases sitting between them. CDR1 is MNHEY and CDR2 is SMNVEV in the germline V gene (reference sequence). CDR3 amino acids: CASSLRASNQPQHF. CDR3 in DNA: TGTGCCAGCAGTTTGAGGGCGAGCAATCAGCCCCAGCATTTT.

The chain carries TRBV5-1 and TRBJ2-7; the match to TRBD1 covers 12 bases. Losses at the gene ends were 3 bases for V and 2 bases for J; bases not matched to a gene: 3. This CDR3 is built from 15 residues. Germline V gene data show CDR1 as SGHRS and CDR2 as YFSETQ. The CDR3 region has the DNA TGCGCCAGCAGCTGGGGGACAGGGGGCCCCTACGAGCAGTACTTC. This codes for CASSWGTGGPYEQYF. The whole variable domain, filled in from reference TRBV5-1 and TRBJ2-7, reads KAGVTQTPRYLIKTRGQQVTLSCSPISGHRSVSWYQQTPGQGLQFLFEYFSETQRNKGNFPGRFSGRQFSNSRSEMNVSTLELGDSALYLCASSWGTGGPYEQYFGPGTRLTVT.

The J gene is TRBJ1-1, the V gene TRBV5-1, with D unclear. The CDR3 is 13 residues long. Between the trimmed V and J ends, which lost 4 bases and 3 bases, there was a span of 10 bases. Germline V gene lookup returns CDR1 SGHRS and CDR2 YFSETQ. CDR3 DNA: TGCGCCAGCAGCAGACTTGGGGACACTGAAGCTTTCTTT. Its protein product is CASSRLGDTEAFF.

The CDR3 loop is CASSRTYGYTF. CDR3 sequence (DNA): TGTGCCAGTAGTCGGACATATGGCTACACCTTC. The chain has TRBV19 and TRBJ1-2; possibly TRBD1 for D (5 bases). The CDR3 runs 11 residues. V lost 5 bases, J lost 5 bases, and 6 bases lay in between. The germline CDR1 and CDR2 sequences are LNHDA and SQIVND (reference sequence).

The J gene is TRBJ1-1, the V gene TRBV5-1; no firm D call. Germline V gene sequence: CDR1 SGHRS, CDR2 YFSETQ. The CDR3 contains 14 residues. The V and J ends lost 4 bases and 3 bases respectively, with 13 bases between them. The CDR3 nucleotides read TGCGCCAGCAGCCATTTTCCGGAGGACACTGAAGCTTTCTTT. This sequence encodes CASSHFPEDTEAFF.

This clone has only one observation. The chain recombines TRBV10-3 with TRBJ2-3; 7 nucleotides agree with TRBD2. Germline lookup yields CDR1 ENHRY and CDR2 SYGVKD. V gave up 4 bases and J gave up 5 bases; unmatched junction bases: 9. The CDR3 totals 15 residues. CDR3 sequence: CAISAGTTDQDTQYF. The CDR3 coding sequence is TGTGCCATCAGTGCCGGGACTACCGACCAAGATACGCAGTATTTT.

The rearrangement joins TRBV29-1 to TRBJ1-2, with D possibly TRBD1 on 5 matching bases. The germline V and J ends were trimmed by 7 bases and 4 bases, with 10 bases remaining between them. In germline, CDR1 is SQVTM, CDR2 ANQGSEA. The CDR3 loop spans 11 amino acids. The CDR3 coding sequence is TGCAGCGGTTCCGGGGGCTATGGCTACACCTTC. This sequence encodes CSGSGGYGYTF.

The chain combines TRBV19 with TRBJ1-1; weak D call: TRBD1 (5 bases). Trimming removed 3 bases at V and 0 bases at J, with 14 bases between. Germline lookup yields CDR1 LNHDA and CDR2 SQIVND (reference sequence). The CDR3 is made up of 16 amino acids. The CDR3 nucleotides are TGTGCCAGTAGTATTCGGAAGGGGCGACTGAACACTGAAGCTTTCTTT. Amino acids: CASSIRKGRLNTEAFF.